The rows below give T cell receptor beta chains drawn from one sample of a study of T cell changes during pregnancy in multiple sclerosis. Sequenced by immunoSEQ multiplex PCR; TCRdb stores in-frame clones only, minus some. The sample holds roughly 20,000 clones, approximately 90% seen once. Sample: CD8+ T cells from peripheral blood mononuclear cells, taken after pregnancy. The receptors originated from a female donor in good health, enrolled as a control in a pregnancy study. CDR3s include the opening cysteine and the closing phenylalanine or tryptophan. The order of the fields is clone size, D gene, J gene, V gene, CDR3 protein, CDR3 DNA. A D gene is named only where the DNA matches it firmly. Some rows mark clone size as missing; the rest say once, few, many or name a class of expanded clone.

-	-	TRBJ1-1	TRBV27	CASSLGGGLGTEAFF	TGTGCCAGCAGTTTGGGGGGGGGCTTGGGCACTGAAGCTTTCTTT
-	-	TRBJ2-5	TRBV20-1	CSARFGTQYF	TGCAGTGCCAGATTCGGGACCCAGTACTTC
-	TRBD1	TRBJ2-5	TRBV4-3	CASSQVTGGAETQYF	TGCGCCAGCAGCCAAGTGACAGGGGGCGCGGAGACCCAGTACTTC
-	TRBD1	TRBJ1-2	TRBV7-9	CASSSGRQGEIYGYTF	TGTGCCAGCAGCTCTGGGAGACAGGGAGAGATCTATGGCTACACCTTC
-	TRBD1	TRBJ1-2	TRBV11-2	CASSYRGGYTF	TGTGCCAGCAGCTACAGGGGTGGCTACACCTTC
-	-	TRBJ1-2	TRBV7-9	CASSLSVRYGYTF	TGTGCCAGCAGCTTATCAGTCCGATATGGCTACACCTTC
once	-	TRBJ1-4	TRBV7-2	CASSPESRVWGEKLFF	TGTGCCAGCAGCCCGGAGTCGCGGGTTTGGGGTGAAAAACTGTTTTTT
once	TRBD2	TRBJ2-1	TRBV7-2	CASSFRLAEYNEQFF	TGTGCCAGCAGTTTCAGACTAGCGGAGTACAATGAGCAGTTCTTC
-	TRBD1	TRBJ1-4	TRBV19	CASSLQQGSNEKLFF	TGTGCCAGTAGTCTTCAACAGGGGTCTAATGAAAAACTGTTTTTT
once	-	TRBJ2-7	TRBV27	CASADRYEQYF	TGTGCCAGCGCCGACAGGTACGAGCAGTACTTC
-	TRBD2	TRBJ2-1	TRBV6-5	CASSLAGGLYNEQFF	TGTGCCAGCAGTCTAGCGGGGGGACTTTACAATGAGCAGTTCTTC
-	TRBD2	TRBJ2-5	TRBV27	CASQTGGSVGETQYF	TGTGCCAGTCAAACGGGGGGGTCGGTAGGAGAGACCCAGTACTTC
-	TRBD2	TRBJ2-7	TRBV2	CASSEGWGTSYEQYF	TGTGCCAGCAGTGAAGGGTGGGGGACTAGCTACGAGCAGTACTTC
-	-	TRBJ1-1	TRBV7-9	CASSFGGAGAFF	TGTGCCAGCAGCTTCGGCGGGGCAGGGGCTTTCTTT
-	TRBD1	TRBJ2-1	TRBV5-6	CASSPDRDNEQFF	TGTGCCAGCAGCCCGGACAGGGACAATGAGCAGTTCTTC
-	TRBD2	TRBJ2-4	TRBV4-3	CASSQDLPSGLLAGPPYF	TGCGCCAGCAGCCAAGATCTCCCGTCGGGCCTCCTAGCGGGCCCTCCATACTTC
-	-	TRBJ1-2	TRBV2	CASSKVVQVGYGYTF	TGTGCCAGCAGTAAAGTGGTACAGGTCGGATATGGCTACACCTTC